One sample yielded the 7 T cell receptor beta chains listed below, sequenced in a study of siplizumab effects on memory and regulatory T cells. The protocol was immunoSEQ multiplex PCR, while the TCRdb copy is restricted to in-frame clones and leaves out a portion. The repertoire includes roughly 100,000 clones, roughly nine tenths of them detected once, and around 1.1% sits in the top ten. Sequencing was performed on CD4+ T cells sorted from blood. These TCRs come from a human donor in good health.

This clone was counted only a few times. V is TRBV19 and J is TRBJ1-2; D not resolved. This CDR3 comprises 14 residues. V was pared by 10 bases and J by 8 bases, with 23 bases between. Germline V gene data show CDR1 as LNHDA and CDR2 as SQIVND (reference sequence). This CDR3 reads CATKRAGRSGGYTF. The CDR3 DNA sequence: TGTGCCACCAAGCGGGCAGGCAGGTCAGGCGGCTACACCTTC.

This sequence joins TRBV28 and TRBJ2-1; perhaps D is TRBD1 or TRBD2 (5 bases each). The CDR3 totals 16 residues. CDR1 and CDR2 from the germline V gene are MDHEN and SYDVKM. The V and J ends lost 7 bases and 6 bases respectively, with 22 bases between them. The CDR3 DNA reads as TGTGCCAGCACCGTAAGGGGCCGGACTTTAGGCAATGAGCAGTTCTTC. Its translation is CASTVRGRTLGNEQFF.

The rearrangement links TRBV27 to TRBJ1-5; no definite D call. Germline CDR1 reads MNHEY; CDR2 reads SMNVEV (reference sequence). The length of the CDR3 is 13 residues. V was cut by 3 bases and J by 0 bases, with 3 bases left in between. The CDR3 loop reads CASSFNSNQPQHF. The CDR3 coding sequence is TGTGCCAGCAGTTTCAATAGCAATCAGCCCCAGCATTTT.

The J gene is TRBJ2-1, the V gene TRBV7-8, with 8 bases aligning to TRBD2. V dropped 0 bases and J dropped 12; count of bases not matched to a gene: 4. The CDR3 spans 13 residues. Germline CDR1 reads SGHVS; CDR2 reads FQNEAQ. For the CDR3, the DNA is TGTGCCAGCAGCTTAGCGACGGGAGGGGGGCAGTTCTTC. It translates to CASSLATGGGQFF.

This clone was observed once. The CDR3 sequence: CASSSRRVLAKNIQYF. The DNA for the CDR3 is TGTGCCAGCAGCTCACGTCGTGTACTAGCCAAAAACATTCAGTACTTC. V usage is TRBV7-9 and J usage is TRBJ2-4; D not certain. Germline loops: CDR1 SEHNR, CDR2 FQNEAQ (reference sequence). The CDR3 is made up of 16 amino acids. V was pared by 4 bases and J by 0 bases, with 13 bases between.

This clone was detected once. The V call is TRBV7-3, the J call TRBJ2-5; no definite D call. CDR3 length equals 13 residues. V was shortened by 5 bases and J by 2 bases, with 9 bases between the two germline ends. CDR1 is SGHTA and CDR2 is FQGTGA in the germline V gene. CDR3 DNA sequence: TGTGCCAGCAGCCCGTCCCCACAAGAGACCCAGTACTTC. As protein: CASSPSPQETQYF.

The chain links TRBV5-5 to TRBJ1-1; D gene uncertain. With 4 bases removed from V and 8 bases from J, the gap between germline ends came to 9 bases. The CDR3 runs to 11 residues. The germline V gene encodes CDR1 SGHKS and CDR2 YYEKEE (reference sequence). DNA of the CDR3: TGTGCCAGCAGCGGAACTACAGAAGCTTTCTTT. Translating gives CASSGTTEAFF.